A selection of T cell receptor beta chains follows, all from one sample in a study of T cells in Graves' hyperthyroidism and ophthalmopathy. Each CDR3 protein is one row after TCRdb ran MiXCR on the multiplex PCR reads. The repertoire holds 550,000 to 800,000 distinct CDR3 sequences, roughly a sixth seen once, with about a sixth in the top ten. Material for sequencing was blood. These TCRs come from a man aged 45-65 years with Graves' hyperthyroidism. Both conserved end residues are part of each CDR3. Each record gives: J gene, V gene, CDR3 length, clone size, CDR3 protein. Not every row has a clone size; where given, it reads once, few, many or a size class.

j_call: TRBJ2-1; v_call: TRBV12-3/TRBV12-4; cdr3_length: 14; clone_size: many; cdr3_aa: CASSLLGAGGEQFF
j_call: TRBJ2-5; v_call: TRBV5-1; cdr3_length: 14; clone_size: NA; cdr3_aa: CASGGGDSQETQYF
j_call: TRBJ2-7; v_call: TRBV4-1; cdr3_length: 14; clone_size: NA; cdr3_aa: CASSQDLAPYEQHF
j_call: TRBJ1-6; v_call: TRBV3-1; cdr3_length: 13; clone_size: many; cdr3_aa: CASRDTLNSPLHF
j_call: TRBJ1-2; v_call: TRBV7-2; cdr3_length: 17; clone_size: NA; cdr3_aa: CASSLGFRGRGNYGYTF
j_call: TRBJ2-1; v_call: TRBV27; cdr3_length: 12; clone_size: many; cdr3_aa: CASSLGRGKQFF
j_call: TRBJ1-2; v_call: TRBV27; cdr3_length: 13; clone_size: few; cdr3_aa: CASSNNRGLGYTF
j_call: TRBJ1-2; v_call: TRBV3-1; cdr3_length: 15; clone_size: NA; cdr3_aa: CASSQLTGRSHGYTF
j_call: TRBJ2-7; v_call: TRBV20-1; cdr3_length: 14; clone_size: many; cdr3_aa: CSASGLAGIYEQYF
j_call: TRBJ1-6; v_call: TRBV27; cdr3_length: 14; clone_size: many; cdr3_aa: CASSLEGVTSPLHF
j_call: TRBJ2-5; v_call: TRBV27; cdr3_length: 13; clone_size: many; cdr3_aa: CASSSGNQETQYF
j_call: TRBJ1-2; v_call: TRBV9; cdr3_length: 15; clone_size: many; cdr3_aa: CASSGTISPIYGYTF
j_call: TRBJ2-5; v_call: TRBV9; cdr3_length: 14; clone_size: many; cdr3_aa: CASGQAGGQETQYF
j_call: TRBJ1-2; v_call: TRBV6-1; cdr3_length: 12; clone_size: many; cdr3_aa: CASSDTGYGYTF
j_call: TRBJ2-7; v_call: TRBV20-1; cdr3_length: 13; clone_size: NA; cdr3_aa: CSAREQGTYEKYF
j_call: TRBJ1-4; v_call: TRBV5-1; cdr3_length: 16; clone_size: few; cdr3_aa: CASSEGRVATNEKLFF
j_call: TRBJ2-2; v_call: TRBV20-1; cdr3_length: 16; clone_size: NA; cdr3_aa: CSARFTSGSATGELFF
j_call: TRBJ1-3; v_call: TRBV7-9; cdr3_length: 18; clone_size: NA; cdr3_aa: CASSPRLREVSTGNTIYF
j_call: TRBJ2-6; v_call: TRBV12-3/TRBV12-4; cdr3_length: 17; clone_size: NA; cdr3_aa: CASTPTRTNSGANVLTF
j_call: TRBJ2-3; v_call: TRBV5-1; cdr3_length: 17; clone_size: many; cdr3_aa: CASSQRGGQGRTDTQYF
j_call: TRBJ1-1; v_call: TRBV6-5; cdr3_length: 15; clone_size: many; cdr3_aa: CASSYRRGVNTEAFF
j_call: TRBJ2-6; v_call: TRBV2; cdr3_length: 13; clone_size: many; cdr3_aa: CARRESGANVLTF
j_call: TRBJ2-1; v_call: TRBV4-1; cdr3_length: 15; clone_size: few; cdr3_aa: CASSHLKGSYNEQFF
j_call: TRBJ2-3; v_call: TRBV7-9; cdr3_length: 18; clone_size: once; cdr3_aa: CASSLGITGATVTDTQYF
j_call: TRBJ2-5; v_call: TRBV27; cdr3_length: 14; clone_size: many; cdr3_aa: CASSFQGLGETQYF
j_call: TRBJ1-1; v_call: TRBV30; cdr3_length: 11; clone_size: many; cdr3_aa: CAWSVGGRAFF
j_call: TRBJ2-7; v_call: TRBV6-6; cdr3_length: 15; clone_size: many; cdr3_aa: CASSYGLAGVMEQYF
j_call: TRBJ2-5; v_call: TRBV6-2/TRBV6-3; cdr3_length: 16; clone_size: few; cdr3_aa: CASSQPSGSVLETQYF
j_call: TRBJ2-5; v_call: TRBV7-2; cdr3_length: 15; clone_size: many; cdr3_aa: CASSLLSSGIETQYF
j_call: TRBJ2-3; v_call: TRBV27; cdr3_length: 15; clone_size: many; cdr3_aa: CASSLKRTDTDTQYF
j_call: TRBJ2-1; v_call: TRBV6-2/TRBV6-3; cdr3_length: 17; clone_size: once; cdr3_aa: CASSPKFLGTSGSEQFF
j_call: TRBJ2-5; v_call: TRBV7-9; cdr3_length: 18; clone_size: NA; cdr3_aa: CASSSRESLREGQQTQYF
j_call: TRBJ2-1; v_call: TRBV11-2; cdr3_length: 15; clone_size: many; cdr3_aa: CASSLVTGVVNEQFF
j_call: TRBJ2-1; v_call: TRBV20-1; cdr3_length: 8; clone_size: NA; cdr3_aa: CSARDAFF
j_call: TRBJ1-5; v_call: TRBV10-3; cdr3_length: 13; clone_size: few; cdr3_aa: CAISGTADQPQHF
j_call: TRBJ1-1; v_call: TRBV6-2/TRBV6-3; cdr3_length: 14; clone_size: few; cdr3_aa: CAGSYLDLVTEAFF
j_call: TRBJ2-1; v_call: TRBV2; cdr3_length: 14; clone_size: many; cdr3_aa: CASSESSGNNEQFF
j_call: TRBJ2-7; v_call: TRBV3-1; cdr3_length: 15; clone_size: many; cdr3_aa: CASSQDGGSSYEQYF
j_call: TRBJ2-3; v_call: TRBV5-1; cdr3_length: 15; clone_size: NA; cdr3_aa: CASSSGTTSTDTRYF
j_call: TRBJ2-3; v_call: TRBV11-2; cdr3_length: 15; clone_size: NA; cdr3_aa: CASSFTIGRSDTQYF